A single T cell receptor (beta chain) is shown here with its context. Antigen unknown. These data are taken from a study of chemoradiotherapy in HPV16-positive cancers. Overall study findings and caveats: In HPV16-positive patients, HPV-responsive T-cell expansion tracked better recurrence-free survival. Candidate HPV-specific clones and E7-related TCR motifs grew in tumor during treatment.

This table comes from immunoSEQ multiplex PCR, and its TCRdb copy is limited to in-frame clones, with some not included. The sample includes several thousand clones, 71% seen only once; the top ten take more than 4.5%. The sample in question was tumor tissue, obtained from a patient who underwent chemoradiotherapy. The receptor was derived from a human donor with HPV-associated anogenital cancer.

This chain's CDR3 is CASSVLQGETEAFF. In DNA form, the CDR3 reads TGCGCCAGCAGTGTACTACAGGGTGAGACTGAAGCTTTCTTT. The V and J genes are TRBV10-2 and TRBJ1-1, with a weak D call TRBD1 (6 bases). The germline V and J ends were trimmed by 4 bases and 5 bases, with 14 bases remaining between them. This CDR3 contains 14 residues. Germline V gene sequence: CDR1 WSHSY, CDR2 SAAADI.